The 10 T cell receptor beta chains given below trace back to one sample, sequenced in a study of blood T cell repertoires in COVID-19. The protocol was immunoSEQ multiplex PCR, while the TCRdb copy is restricted to in-frame clones and leaves out a portion. The sample has hundreds of thousands of clones, approximately 86% seen once; the top ten hold about 15%. The specimen sequenced was PBMCs or T cells enriched from blood (not recorded which). The receptors were sampled from a woman in her 50s with acute COVID-19.

This clone occurred once. The chain is built from TRBV29-1 and TRBJ1-1; 7 bases are a match to TRBD1. V lost 5 bases, J lost 1 base, and 10 bases stayed unmatched. There are 15 residues in the CDR3. CDR1 is SQVTM, CDR2 ANQGSEA, per germline. The CDR3 spells CSVSRGPRGNTEAFF. CDR3 coding DNA: TGCAGCGTTTCGAGGGGGCCCAGGGGGAACACTGAAGCTTTCTTT.

The chain joins TRBV19 to TRBJ2-7, with D perhaps matching TRBD1 (6 bases). Germline V CDR1 and CDR2: LNHDA, SQIVND (reference sequence). The CDR3 is 15 residues long. V was pared by 3 bases and J by 3 bases, with 15 bases between. CDR3 bases: TGTGCCAGTAGTATGAGAGGGACACTGGTCTACGAGCAGTACTTC. The encoded protein is CASSMRGTLVYEQYF.

This chain joins TRBV5-4 and TRBJ2-7, with TRBD2 identical over 9 bases. V trimming: 4 bases; J trimming: 6 bases; junction bases outside the gene matches: 11. This CDR3 region has 15 residues. Germline CDR1 SGHNT, CDR2 YYREEE (reference sequence). The CDR3 loop is CASSPYRVAGVEQYF. Here the CDR3 DNA reads TGTGCCAGCAGCCCCTATCGCGTAGCGGGAGTCGAGCAGTACTTC.

The chain couples TRBV5-4 to TRBJ1-1; 8 nucleotides align to TRBD1. The V segment lost 2 bases and the J segment 4 bases; nucleotides outside the gene matches: 7. From germline, CDR1 is SGHNT and CDR2 YYREEE (reference sequence). The CDR3 is 15 amino acids. The chain's CDR3 is CASSLTGTGGTEAFF. The CDR3 coding sequence is TGTGCCAGCAGCTTAACCGGGACAGGAGGCACTGAAGCTTTCTTT. The full variable domain, with the rest looked up from reference TRBV5-4 and TRBJ1-1, is ETGVTQSPTHLIKTRGQQVTLRCSSQSGHNTVSWYQQALGQGPQFIFQYYREEENGRGNFPPRFSGLQFPNYSSELNVNALELDDSALYLCASSLTGTGGTEAFFGQGTRLTVV.

This clone showed up just once. J is TRBJ2-1 and V is TRBV11-2, with TRBD2 identical over 11 bases. The CDR3 has 15 amino acids. Germline V CDR1 and CDR2: SGHAT, FQNNGV. V trimming: 2 bases; J trimming: 7 bases; junction bases outside the gene matches: 4. The CDR3 DNA sequence: TGTGCCAGCAGCTTAACTAGCGGGAGTTATAATGAGCAGTTCTTC. Translated: CASSLTSGSYNEQFF.

The chain links TRBV7-3 to TRBJ1-2; the D gene is possibly TRBD1 (6 bases). The V gene's germline CDR1 is SGHTA and CDR2 FQGTGA. Trimming pared 4 bases from V and 4 bases from J, leaving 10 bases between. This CDR3 region has 13 residues. The CDR3 region has the DNA TGTGCCAGCAGCTGGGGGCCTTTCTATGGCTACACCTTC. This encodes CASSWGPFYGYTF. Variable domain in full (rest from reference TRBV7-3 and TRBJ1-2): GAGVSQTPSNKVTEKGKYVELRCDPISGHTALYWYRQSLGQGPEFLIYFQGTGAADDSGLPNDRFFAVRPEGSVSTLKIQRTERGDSAVYLCASSWGPFYGYTFGSGTRLTVV.

The J gene is TRBJ1-3, the V gene TRBV28; tentative D call: TRBD1 (5 bases). The V and J ends lost 5 bases and 2 bases respectively, with 10 bases between them. The CDR3 is 14 residues long. CDR1 and CDR2 from the germline V gene are MDHEN and SYDVKM. CDR3 bases: TGTGCCAGCAGTCCCCGGGGGGCTGGAAACACCATATATTTT. This encodes CASSPRGAGNTIYF.

The J gene is TRBJ2-3, the V gene TRBV5-5, with TRBD2 matching 7 bases. With V trimmed by 1 base and J by 5 bases, 13 bases remained unmatched. Germline CDR1 reads SGHKS; CDR2 reads YYEKEE (reference sequence). This CDR3 is 17 amino acids long. CDR3 DNA: TGTGCCAGCAGCTTGCGGGCCCGACTAGCCCCAGGAGATACGCAGTATTTT. It specifies CASSLRARLAPGDTQYF.

J is TRBJ1-5 and V is TRBV7-2, with a tentative D call TRBD1 (6 bases). The V end was cut by 1 base, the J end by 3 bases, with 10 bases between. In germline, CDR1 is SGHTA, CDR2 FQGNSA. This CDR3 has 15 residues. The CDR3 DNA reads as TGTGCCAGCAGCTTAGTGGGGGCTAACAATCAGCCCCAGCATTTT. As protein: CASSLVGANNQPQHF.

V usage is TRBV6-5 and J usage is TRBJ2-7; 11 bases agree with TRBD2. Trimming cost V 4 bases and J 2 bases; bases outside gene matches: 4. This CDR3 has 15 residues. In germline, CDR1 is MNHEY, CDR2 SVGAGI. CDR3 sequence (DNA): TGTGCCAGCAGTTTACCGGGACTAGCGGCCTACGAGCAGTACTTC. It specifies CASSLPGLAAYEQYF.